The rows below give T cell receptor beta chains drawn from one sample of a study of regulatory T cells in long-lasting Graves disease. TCRdb re-derived calls from the multiplex PCR reads in MiXCR, one entry per CDR3 protein. The table records 300,000 to 400,000 distinct CDR3 sequences, over 15% of them present only once. These data were likewise used in another study, on T cells in Graves' hyperthyroidism and ophthalmopathy.

This material consisted of peripheral blood mononuclear cells (PBMCs), taken at new diagnosis, from a patient treated with antithyroid drugs. All receptors come from a man aged 35 to 55 with Graves disease. The CDR3 runs from the conserved cysteine through the conserved F or W. A D gene is named only where the DNA matches it firmly. Size values are once, few and many counts, or a class for expanded clones, and some rows have none.

d_gene: TRBD2; len: 15; v_gene: TRBV5-1; j_gene: TRBJ2-5; abundance: few; CDR3nt: TGCGCCAGCAGCTTGACTAGCGGGGGGCCAGAGACCCAGTACTTC; CDR3aa: CASSLTSGGPETQYF
d_gene: NA; len: 16; v_gene: TRBV5-1; j_gene: TRBJ1-1; abundance: few; CDR3nt: TGCGCCAGCACACCCGGGTCGGGGGGGCGACGAACTGAAGCTTTCTTT; CDR3aa: CASTPGSGGRRTEAFF
d_gene: NA; len: 14; v_gene: TRBV20-1; j_gene: TRBJ2-3; abundance: NA; CDR3nt: TGCAGTGCTAGCCCCTTAATAGGAACAGATACGCAGTATTTT; CDR3aa: CSASPLIGTDTQYF
d_gene: NA; len: 14; v_gene: TRBV12-3/TRBV12-4; j_gene: TRBJ1-4; abundance: few; CDR3nt: TGTGCCAGCAGTTTGGGGTCGGTAGCTGAAAAACTGTTTTTT; CDR3aa: CASSLGSVAEKLFF
d_gene: NA; len: 14; v_gene: TRBV24-1; j_gene: TRBJ2-1; abundance: NA; CDR3nt: TGTGCCACCAGTGAAGTCAGACGCGACAATGAGCAGTTCTTC; CDR3aa: CATSEVRRDNEQFF
d_gene: TRBD2; len: 15; v_gene: TRBV2; j_gene: TRBJ2-7; abundance: many; CDR3nt: TGTGCCAGCAGGCAAGAGCTAGCGGGGTCCTACGAGCAGTACTTC; CDR3aa: CASRQELAGSYEQYF
d_gene: NA; len: 14; v_gene: TRBV5-8; j_gene: TRBJ2-2; abundance: many; CDR3nt: TGTGCCAGCAGCTACGGGGTTTCAACCGGGGAGCTGTTTTTT; CDR3aa: CASSYGVSTGELFF
d_gene: NA; len: 15; v_gene: TRBV9; j_gene: TRBJ2-3; abundance: many; CDR3nt: TGTGCCAGCAGCGTAGAACAGGGTCGCACAGATACGCAGTATTTT; CDR3aa: CASSVEQGRTDTQYF
d_gene: TRBD1; len: 15; v_gene: TRBV28; j_gene: TRBJ2-3; abundance: many; CDR3nt: TGTGCCAGCAGTGACAGGACAGGGGGCACAGATACGCAGTATTTT; CDR3aa: CASSDRTGGTDTQYF
d_gene: TRBD2; len: 18; v_gene: TRBV11-2; j_gene: TRBJ2-3; abundance: many; CDR3nt: TGTGCCAGCAGCTTACGGAGCGGGGGGTACCCCGGCACAGATACGCAGTATTTT; CDR3aa: CASSLRSGGYPGTDTQYF
d_gene: NA; len: 13; v_gene: TRBV2; j_gene: TRBJ1-6; abundance: many; CDR3nt: TGTGCCAGCAGTGGGTTATCTAATTCACCCCTCCACTTT; CDR3aa: CASSGLSNSPLHF